What follows is one T cell receptor beta chain and its context. Germline loops: CDR1 SNHLY, CDR2 FYNNEI. Trimming pared 6 bases from V and 6 bases from J, leaving 10 bases between. The CDR3 consists of 12 residues. The record originates from a study of blood T cell repertoires in COVID-19. Study information: Nucleic acid was either cDNA or gDNA, and it came from T cells, B-cell-depleted T cells, or PBMCs.

Per the original data handling: For nucleated cells, counts were estimated from reference gene primer amplification. Repertoires were generated with immunoSEQ multiplex PCR, while TCRdb's copy carries only in-frame clones and drops some. Clonal size and the V and J genes are those of that table, whereas D and trimming came from the DNA. The sample holds 110,000 to 150,000 clones, 88% seen once. Material for sequencing was peripheral blood. This receptor was obtained from a woman between 50 and 59 years old with acute or convalescent COVID-19. The chain employs TRBV2 and TRBJ2-3; tentatively, D is TRBD2 (5 bases). The CDR3, as DNA: TGTGCCAGCAGGCAAGAGGGTGATACGCAGTATTTT. Its translation: CASRQEGDTQYF. The variable domain in full, completed from reference TRBV2 and TRBJ2-3, reads EPEVTQTPSHQVTQMGQEVILRCVPISNHLYFYWYRQILGQKVEFLVSFYNNEISEKSEIFDDQFSVERPDGSNFTLKIRSTKLEDSAMYFCASRQEGDTQYFGPGTRLTVL.